These T cell receptor beta chains were read from a single sample in a study of PD-L1 blockade in urothelial cancer. Profiled with immunoSEQ multiplex PCR; TCRdb holds only in-frame clones, not every one. The sample consists of about 72,000 clones, about 90% of them appearing once. The source was PBMCs, collected around atezolizumab (anti-PD-L1) treatment. The receptor source for this set is a man in his sixties with urothelial cancer. Both conserved end residues are part of each CDR3. Fields, in order: V gene, CDR3 length, CDR3 protein.

TRBV4-1 | 15 | CASSTGINSNQPQHF
TRBV7-6 | 14 | CASSQRDGNEKLFF
TRBV11-3 | 14 | CASSPRTSRETQYF
TRBV6-6 | 16 | CASSYSRGGGNQPQHF
TRBV19 | 17 | CASSIGGQAGASYEQYF
TRBV11-3 | 17 | CASSLGGTGGAGYEQYF
TRBV5-4 | 18 | CASSPDNLRDDSNQPQHF
TRBV7-6 | 14 | CASSLNPSSSEQFF
TRBV6-1 | 14 | CASSFGGVENIQYF
TRBV5-4 | 13 | CASSLDGGNEQFF
TRBV11-2 | 14 | CASSLAAGPETQYF
TRBV2 | 17 | CASSPSGGAGNTGELFF
TRBV9 | 13 | CASSVASGETQYF
TRBV27 | 15 | CASSFRDSRTDEQYF
TRBV29-1 | 12 | CSVEEPRDRAFF
TRBV6-5 | 14 | CASSSYDSQETQYF
TRBV9 | 15 | CASSVGGAGLHEQYF
TRBV19 | 15 | CASSEEAKAYNEQFF
TRBV25-1 | 16 | CASSEYRIQGNSPLHF
TRBV5-4 | 13 | CASTPFGAGELFF
TRBV19 | 14 | CASSEHRETYEQYF
TRBV6-1 | 14 | CASRPGTVNTEAFF
TRBV10-3 | 14 | CAISRGQGVETQYF
TRBV19 | 14 | CASSTADSYNEQFF
TRBV2 | 11 | CASRQQETQYF
TRBV4-1 | 13 | CASSQDRGTEAFF
TRBV9 | 15 | CASSPSGTSPTEQYF
TRBV7-3 | 17 | CASSLFGQGSPQETQYF
TRBV29-1 | 14 | CSAVTDPSSYEQYF
TRBV5-8 | 14 | CASSYTGLVQPQHF
TRBV10-2 | 16 | CASSDDGREGNYGYTF
TRBV5-4 | 14 | CASSLAGSQETQYF
TRBV9 | 15 | CASSGSEGARWELFF
TRBV5-1 | 16 | CASSLAAVYSYNEQFF
TRBV10-3 | 14 | CAIRPDGGAVGYTF
TRBV5-6 | 16 | CASSSTGGPWRETQYF
TRBV7-9 | 15 | CASSLDRGFQETQYF
TRBV7-3 | 14 | CASSLSGVQETQYF
TRBV7-2 | 15 | CASSPLSRDREKLFF
TRBV7-3 | 12 | CASSTYTGELFF
TRBV4-2 | 17 | CASRTSGGAASTDTQYF
TRBV7-3 | 16 | CASSRRLAGKQETQYF